Detailed here is one TCR beta chain. This CDR3 is 15 amino acids long. J was trimmed by 4 bases and V by 6 bases; bases with no gene match: 9. Looked up from germline, CDR1 is SGHAT and CDR2 is FQNNGV. Original data processing: Scientists estimated how many nucleated cells there were by amplifying reference gene primers. Sequencing was performed with immunoSEQ multiplex PCR; in TCRdb, only in-frame clones are kept and a portion is missing. From that table come the V and J calls and clone size; the DNA was used to work out D and trimming. The table shows fewer than 250,000 clones, with roughly 80% occurring only once. This specimen comes from a study of blood T cell repertoires in COVID-19. Study in general: COVID-19 samples, acute and convalescent, were from the United States, Italy and Spain. Sources were T cells, B-cell-depleted T cells, or PBMCs; the material itself was cDNA or gDNA.

The sequence was obtained from a woman aged 45-59 years with acute or convalescent COVID-19. This chain connects TRBV11-2 to TRBJ2-3; 8 bases map to TRBD1. The specimen sequenced was peripheral blood. CDR3 sequence (DNA): TGTGCCAGCAGACCTTCCCAGGGGGCCTCAGATACGCAGTATTTT. Translation: CASRPSQGASDTQYF.